Shown below are 19 T cell receptor beta chains from a single sample sequenced in a study of early T cells in non-severe SARS-CoV-2 infection. TCRdb reprocessed the 5' RACE reads via MiXCR and lists one record per CDR3 protein. The data contain about 81,000 distinct CDR3 sequences, more than 13% of them singletons. Specimen: whole blood. All receptors come from an adult who was a healthcare worker with PCR-confirmed SARS-CoV-2 infection or an uninfected control (not recorded which).

V and J are TRBV12-3 or TRBV12-4 and TRBJ1-2; 8 bases fit TRBD1. The CDR3 sequence is 13 residues long. V was pared by 8 bases and J by 7 bases, with 9 bases of the junction left unmatched. Here the CDR3 DNA reads TGTGCCAGCGCCCTAAGACAGGGGAGTGGCTACACCTTC. Its protein is CASALRQGSGYTF.

This clonotype appeared many times. This chain connects TRBV28 to TRBJ1-6; D gene uncertain. The CDR3 runs to 14 residues. Germline V gene lookup returns CDR1 MDHEN and CDR2 SYDVKM. Trimming stripped 1 base from V and 2 bases from J, with 3 bases between. The CDR3 here is CASSLSTYNSPLHF. The CDR3 DNA reads TGTGCCAGCAGTTTATCCACCTATAATTCACCCCTCCACTTT.

The chain recombines TRBV7-6 with TRBJ2-3; maybe TRBD2 (5 bases). This CDR3 spans 14 amino acids. CDR1 and CDR2 from the germline V gene are SGHVS and FNYEAQ. V lost 6 bases and J lost 4, with 14 bases in between. This chain's CDR3 is CASRTGEWADTQYF. The CDR3 DNA sequence: TGTGCCAGCAGGACCGGGGAATGGGCAGATACGCAGTATTTT.

The chain combines TRBV20-1 with TRBJ2-1; maybe TRBD1 (6 bases). CDR3 length equals 16 residues. Germline-derived CDR1 and CDR2 are DFQATT and SNEGSKA (reference sequence). V gave up 0 bases and J gave up 5 bases, with 17 bases separating them. CDR3 protein: CSARDFSGAPDNEQFF. The CDR3 DNA follows: TGCAGTGCTAGAGATTTCTCAGGGGCCCCTGACAATGAGCAGTTCTTC.

This clonotype turned up a few times. The chain has TRBV10-3 and TRBJ2-3; 8 bases align to TRBD2. CDR3 size: 16 residues. V lost 4 bases, J lost 0 bases, and 6 bases stayed unmatched. CDR1 and CDR2 from the germline V gene are ENHRY and SYGVKD. CDR3 sequence: CAISGLSGGSTDTQYF. In DNA, the CDR3 is TGTGCCATCAGTGGCCTCAGCGGGGGAAGCACAGATACGCAGTATTTT.

J is TRBJ1-1 and V is TRBV20-1; D may be TRBD1 (5 bases). The V gene's germline CDR1 is DFQATT and CDR2 SNEGSKA (reference sequence). V lost 5 bases to trimming and J lost 4 bases, with 14 bases between them. This CDR3 contains 13 residues. The CDR3 bases are TGCAGTGCTCCATCCCCGGGGGGCACTGAAGCTTTCTTT. This encodes CSAPSPGGTEAFF.

This clonotype was seen a handful of times. V and J are TRBV4-3 and TRBJ1-4; 9 bases agree with TRBD1. CDR1 and CDR2 from the germline V gene are LGHNA and YSLEER. The CDR3 is 15 amino acids. V was clipped by 2 bases and J by 5 bases; unmatched bases: 3. CDR3 residues: CASSQPDRGNEKLFF. In DNA, the CDR3 is TGCGCCAGCAGCCAACCCGACAGGGGGAATGAAAAACTGTTTTTT.

V gene TRBV11-2 combines with J gene TRBJ2-7; 8 bases are shared with TRBD1. With 4 bases clipped from V and 0 bases from J, the junction kept 5 bases outside the gene matches. The V gene's germline CDR1 is SGHAT and CDR2 FQNNGV. This CDR3 comprises 15 residues. The CDR3 DNA is TGTGCCAGCAGCTCCTTGACAGGGGCCTCCTACGAGCAGTACTTC. As protein: CASSSLTGASYEQYF.

The rearrangement links TRBV2 to TRBJ1-1, with TRBD1 identical over 8 bases. With 6 bases clipped from V and 5 bases from J, the junction kept 5 bases outside the gene matches. The germline V gene encodes CDR1 SNHLY and CDR2 FYNNEI. The CDR3 length is 13 residues. CDR3 residues: CASRGQVTTEAFF. Here the CDR3 DNA reads TGTGCCAGCAGGGGACAGGTCACGACTGAAGCTTTCTTT. The full variable domain, with the rest looked up from reference TRBV2 and TRBJ1-1, is EPEVTQTPSHQVTQMGQEVILRCVPISNHLYFYWYRQILGQKVEFLVSFYNNEISEKSEIFDDQFSVERPDGSNFTLKIRSTKLEDSAMYFCASRGQVTTEAFFGQGTRLTVV.

The genes are TRBV7-3 and TRBJ2-5, with D possibly matching TRBD2 (6 bases). V was shortened by 2 bases and J by 4 bases, with 8 bases between the two germline ends. Germline V lookup: CDR1 SGHTA, CDR2 FQGTGA. CDR3 size: 13 residues. CDR3 bases: TGTGCCAGCAGCTTATTGCGGGGAGAGACCCAGTACTTC. As protein: CASSLLRGETQYF.

V usage is TRBV7-2 and J usage is TRBJ1-4; D call uncertain. CDR1 and CDR2 from the germline V gene are SGHTA and FQGNSA. This CDR3 contains 12 residues. V was cut by 1 base and J by 9 bases, with 6 bases left in between. Here the CDR3 DNA reads TGTGCCAGCAGCTTAGATAGCCAAAAACTGTTTTTT. Residues: CASSLDSQKLFF.

In its sample, this clonotype was seen a few times. This chain links TRBV29-1 with TRBJ1-1; D is undetermined. CDR1 is SQVTM, CDR2 ANQGSEA, per germline. The CDR3 loop spans 11 amino acids. Trimming took 6 bases from V and 8 from J, leaving 13 bases between them. The CDR3 sequence is CSVRTGVEAFF. CDR3 coding DNA: TGCAGCGTCAGAACGGGTGTCGAAGCTTTCTTT.

Only one count was recorded for this clonotype. This chain uses TRBV30 with TRBJ2-2; D remains unclear. V gave up 0 bases and J gave up 4 bases, with 9 bases separating them. The CDR3 sequence is 14 residues long. The germline gives CDR1 GTSNPN, CDR2 SVGIG (reference sequence). This CDR3 is CAWSVTVVTGELFF. In DNA, the CDR3 is TGTGCCTGGAGTGTAACAGTTGTCACCGGGGAGCTGTTTTTT. Full variable domain (rest looked up from reference TRBV30 and TRBJ2-2): SQTIHQWPATLVQPVGSPLSLECTVEGTSNPNLYWYRQAAGRGLQLLFYSVGIGQISSEVPQNLSASRPQDRQFILSSKKLLLSDSGFYLCAWSVTVVTGELFFGEGSRLTVL.

This chain joins TRBV5-4 and TRBJ2-1, with 7 bases fitting TRBD1. V lost 4 bases and J lost 4; bases outside the gene matches: 5. This CDR3 region has 14 residues. Germline V CDR1 and CDR2: SGHNT, YYREEE (reference sequence). The CDR3 loop reads CASSAKQGYNEQFF. Here the CDR3 DNA reads TGTGCCAGCAGCGCAAAACAGGGGTACAATGAGCAGTTCTTC.

There are a few counts of this clonotype. The genes are TRBV6-1 and TRBJ2-5, with 7 bases lining up with TRBD1. In germline, CDR1 is MNHNS, CDR2 SASEGT. Trimming removed 5 bases from V and 1 base from J; junction bases left unmatched: 22. This CDR3 is built from 20 residues. CDR3 DNA: TGTGCCAGCAGTAACGGCCGCAGGGGGTCCTTCTACTCCTTCCAAGAGACCCAGTACTTC. This encodes CASSNGRRGSFYSFQETQYF.

V gene TRBV11-2 combines with J gene TRBJ2-1; a possible D gene is TRBD2 (6 bases). V was trimmed by 3 bases and J by 5 bases, leaving 20 bases between them. Per the germline V gene, CDR1 is SGHAT and CDR2 is FQNNGV. The CDR3 runs to 17 residues. CDR3 DNA: TGTGCCAGCAGCTTCACAAATTTCCGGTCGGGGGACAATGAGCAGTTCTTC. It codes for CASSFTNFRSGDNEQFF.

This clonotype counts as medium-sized (0.01 to 0.1%). This chain connects TRBV11-2 to TRBJ2-7, with 7 bases aligning to TRBD2. With V trimmed by 5 bases and J by 3 bases, 4 bases remained unmatched. The length of the CDR3 is 13 residues. Germline V gene lookup returns CDR1 SGHAT and CDR2 FQNNGV. The CDR3 loop reads CASSHGTNYEQYF. The CDR3 DNA reads TGTGCCAGCAGCCACGGGACTAACTACGAGCAGTACTTC.

The rearrangement uses TRBV4-1 and TRBJ2-2, with D tentatively TRBD1 (7 bases). The CDR3 spans 15 residues. Germline-derived CDR1 and CDR2 are MGHRA and YSYEKL. The V end lost 1 base, the J end lost 3 bases, and 9 bases lay between the germline ends. The CDR3 region is CASSQGRGDTGELFF. The CDR3 nucleotides read TGCGCCAGCAGCCAAGGCAGGGGGGACACCGGGGAGCTGTTTTTT.

The CDR3 loop is CASSALAGTADTQYF. The CDR3 nucleotides read TGTGCCAGTAGTGCGCTCGCCGGGACAGCTGATACGCAGTATTTT. The chain has TRBV19 and TRBJ2-3, with TRBD1 matching over 7 bases. The length of the CDR3 is 15 residues. J lost 6 bases, V lost 5 bases, and 11 bases had no gene match. The germline gives CDR1 LNHDA, CDR2 SQIVND (reference sequence).